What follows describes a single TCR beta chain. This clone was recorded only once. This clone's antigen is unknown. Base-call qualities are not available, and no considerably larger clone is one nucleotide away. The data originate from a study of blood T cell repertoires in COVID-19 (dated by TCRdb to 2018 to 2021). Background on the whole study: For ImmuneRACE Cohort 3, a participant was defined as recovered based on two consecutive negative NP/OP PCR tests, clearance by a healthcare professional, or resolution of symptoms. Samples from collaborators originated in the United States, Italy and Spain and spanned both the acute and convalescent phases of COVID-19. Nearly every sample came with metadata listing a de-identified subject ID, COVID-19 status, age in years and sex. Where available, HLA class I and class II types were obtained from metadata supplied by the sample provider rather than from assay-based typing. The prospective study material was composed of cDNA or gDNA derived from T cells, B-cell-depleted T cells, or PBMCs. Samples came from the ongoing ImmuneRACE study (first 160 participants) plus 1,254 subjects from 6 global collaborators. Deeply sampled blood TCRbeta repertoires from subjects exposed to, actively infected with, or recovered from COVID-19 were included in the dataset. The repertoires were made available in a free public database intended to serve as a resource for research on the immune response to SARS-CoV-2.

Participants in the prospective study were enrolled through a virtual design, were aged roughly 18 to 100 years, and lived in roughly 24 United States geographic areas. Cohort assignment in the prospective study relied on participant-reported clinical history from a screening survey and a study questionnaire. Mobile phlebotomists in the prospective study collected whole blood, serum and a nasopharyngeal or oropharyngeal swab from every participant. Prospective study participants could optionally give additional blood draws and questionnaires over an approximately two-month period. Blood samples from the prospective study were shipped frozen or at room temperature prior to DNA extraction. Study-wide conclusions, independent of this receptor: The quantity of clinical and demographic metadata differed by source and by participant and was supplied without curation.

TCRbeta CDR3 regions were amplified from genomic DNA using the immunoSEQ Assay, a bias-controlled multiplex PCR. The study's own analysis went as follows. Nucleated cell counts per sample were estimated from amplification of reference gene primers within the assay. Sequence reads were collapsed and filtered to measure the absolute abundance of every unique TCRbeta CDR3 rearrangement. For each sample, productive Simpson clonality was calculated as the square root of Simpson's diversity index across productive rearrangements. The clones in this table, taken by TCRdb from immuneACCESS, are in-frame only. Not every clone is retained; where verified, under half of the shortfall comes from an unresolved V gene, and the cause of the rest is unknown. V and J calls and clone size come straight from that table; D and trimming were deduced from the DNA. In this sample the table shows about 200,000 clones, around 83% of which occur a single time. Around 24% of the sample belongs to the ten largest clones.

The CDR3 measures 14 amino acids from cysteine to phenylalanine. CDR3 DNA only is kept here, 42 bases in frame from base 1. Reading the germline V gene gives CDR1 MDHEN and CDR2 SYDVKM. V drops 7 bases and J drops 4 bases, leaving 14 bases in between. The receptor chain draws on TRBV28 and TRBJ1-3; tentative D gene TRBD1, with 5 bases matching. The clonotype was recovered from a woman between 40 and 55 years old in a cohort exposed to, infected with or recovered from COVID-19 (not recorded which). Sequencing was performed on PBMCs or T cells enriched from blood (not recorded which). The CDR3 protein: CASTIGVAGNTIYF. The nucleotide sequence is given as TGTGCCAGCACCATAGGGGTAGCCGGAAACACCATATATTTT.